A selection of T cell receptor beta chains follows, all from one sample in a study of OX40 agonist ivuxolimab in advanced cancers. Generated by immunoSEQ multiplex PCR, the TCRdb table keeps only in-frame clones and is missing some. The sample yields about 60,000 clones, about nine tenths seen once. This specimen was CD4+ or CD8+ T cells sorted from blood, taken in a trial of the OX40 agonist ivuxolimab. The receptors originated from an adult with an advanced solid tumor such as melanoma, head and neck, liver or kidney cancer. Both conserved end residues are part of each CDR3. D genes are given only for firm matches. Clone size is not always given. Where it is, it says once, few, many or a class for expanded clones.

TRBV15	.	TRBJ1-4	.	TGTGCCACCAGCAATCGGGGAGCTAATGAAAAACTGTTTTTT	CATSNRGANEKLFF
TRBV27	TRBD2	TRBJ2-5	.	TGTGCCAGCAGTAGAATAGCGGGAGGGCCGGAGACCCAGTACTTC	CASSRIAGGPETQYF
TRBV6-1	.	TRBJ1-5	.	TGTGCCAGCAGTGAAAGTGGGGTCGGGCCCCAGCATTTT	CASSESGVGPQHF
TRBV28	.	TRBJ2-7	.	TGTGCCAGCAGTTTCCCCTTGGGGAAACACGAGCAGTACTTC	CASSFPLGKHEQYF
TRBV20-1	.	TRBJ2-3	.	TGCAGTGCTTTTAGCACAGATACGCAGTATTTT	CSAFSTDTQYF
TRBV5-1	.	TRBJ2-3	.	TGCGCCAGCAGCTTTCCCTCGACAGGAGCCCAGGCAGATACGCAGTATTTT	CASSFPSTGAQADTQYF
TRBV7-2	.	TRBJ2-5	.	TGTGCCAGCAGCTTAGTAGCGGAAGAGACCCAGTACTTC	CASSLVAEETQYF
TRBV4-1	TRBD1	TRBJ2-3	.	TGCGCCAGCAGCCAGGGACAGGTCAACATTCGTCGCACAGATACGCAGTATTTT	CASSQGQVNIRRTDTQYF
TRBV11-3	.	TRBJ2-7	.	TGTGCCAGCAGCCCATCGGACGCTGAGACCTCCGAGCAGTACTTC	CASSPSDAETSEQYF
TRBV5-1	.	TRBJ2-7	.	TGCGCCAGCAGCCTGGTGGGGGGCACCTACGAGCAGTACTTC	CASSLVGGTYEQYF
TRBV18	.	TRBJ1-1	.	TGTGCCAGCTCACCGGAAGGACACGCGCGCACTGAAGCTTTCTTT	CASSPEGHARTEAFF
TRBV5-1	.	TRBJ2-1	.	TGCGCCAGCAGCGTGACGCTGCGGGAGCAGTTCTTC	CASSVTLREQFF
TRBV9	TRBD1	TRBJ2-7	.	TGTGCCAGCAGCGTAGGTGGGACAGGGATCTACGAGCAGTACTTC	CASSVGGTGIYEQYF
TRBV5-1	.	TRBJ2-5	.	TGCGCCAGCAGCCCCGGGCCCCAAGAGACCCAGTACTTC	CASSPGPQETQYF
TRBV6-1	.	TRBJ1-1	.	TGTGCCAGCAGTGAAGTAGAGGCAGTATGGACTGAAGCTTTCTTT	CASSEVEAVWTEAFF
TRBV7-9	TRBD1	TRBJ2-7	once	TGTGCCAGCAGCCTCCGGGACAGCTACGAGCAGTACTTC	CASSLRDSYEQYF
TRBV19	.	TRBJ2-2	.	TGTGCCAGTAGTTACAGACACACCGGGGAGCTGTTTTTT	CASSYRHTGELFF
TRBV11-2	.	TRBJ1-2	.	TGTGCCAGCAGCTTAGATCCAGCATCGTATGGCTACACCTTC	CASSLDPASYGYTF
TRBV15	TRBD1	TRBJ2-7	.	TGTGCCACCAGCAGAGAGGCAGGGGGCCCGTACGAGCAGTACTTC	CATSREAGGPYEQYF
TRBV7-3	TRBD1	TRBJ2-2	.	TGTGCCAGCAGCTTAAGTGCAGGGGGCTTGACCGGGGAGCTGTTTTTT	CASSLSAGGLTGELFF
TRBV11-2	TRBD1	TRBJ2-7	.	TGTGCCAGCAGCCCAATGGGACAGTACTCCTACGAGCAGTACTTC	CASSPMGQYSYEQYF
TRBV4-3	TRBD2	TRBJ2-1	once	TGCGCCAGCAGCCGGCAACTAGCGGAACTATACAATGAGCAGTTCTTC	CASSRQLAELYNEQFF
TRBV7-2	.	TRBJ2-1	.	TGTGCCAGCAGCTTAGCTATTAGCTCCTACAATGAGCAGTTCTTC	CASSLAISSYNEQFF
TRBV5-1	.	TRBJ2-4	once	TGCGCCAGCAGCTTGGCCGGGGGAAGGAACATTCAGTACTTC	CASSLAGGRNIQYF
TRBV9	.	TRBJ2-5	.	TGTGCCAGCAGCCAGGGGACTAACCGCTGGGATACCCAGTACTTC	CASSQGTNRWDTQYF